This TCR beta chain was sequenced in a study of cytomegalovirus exposure and HLA in healthy donors (dated by TCRdb to 2016 to 2017). Regarding the study in general: According to an earlier analysis of 587 of the donors, 200 million or so T cells yielded 95 million to 140 million unique TCR beta sequences and 276 Gb of sequence data. Around 320 gigabases of sequencing data and 78 million or so unique TCR sequences were included in an early release covering about 620 HLA-typed donors. Across around 400 genotyped donors of the cohort, an average of roughly 250,000 unique TCR beta nucleotide sequences per donor were sequenced, and 15% to 20% of those sequences were non-productive. All discovery cohort repertoires had been generated on a single sequencing platform. To study patterns of TCR occurrence, a later analysis re-analyzed previously published TCR beta repertoires from just over 650 donors and added high-resolution HLA genotyping. A later genetic analysis used genome-wide SNP genotypes for about three fifths of the 666 donors, treating that subset as a discovery cohort. To decide whether each TCR beta V gene segment behaved as functional or pseudogenic, an earlier analysis of approximately 590 of the donors relied on high-throughput TCR beta sequencing. To predict cytomegalovirus infection status, the study brought together high-throughput TCR immunosequencing, statistical association of individual TCRs with disease status, and machine learning. Of the 300 to 500 genotyped donors, more than 75% were placed in the genetic ancestry cluster associated with self-reported Caucasian donors. The number of donors typed differed by locus, with about 629-640 for A, B, C, DRB1 and DQB1, more than 500 for DQA1, about 610 for DPA1, and some 450 for DPB1. Five DR-DQ haplotypes were handled as single units for association and clustering, since linkage in the cohort was strong. Using immunosequencing, the study profiled T cell repertoires from around 670 subjects and related those repertoires to cytomegalovirus serostatus. The later analysis used no new phenotypic data to find candidate immune exposures, relying instead on TCR beta sequences and their occurrence across donors. The study aimed to test whether signatures of past pathogen exposure could be identified by cataloging public T cell receptors. Along with the roughly 670-subject first cohort, a separate validation cohort of over 90 different subjects was used. Donor age, sex, ethnicity and CMV serostatus were compiled together with the repertoire data. Both class I and class II loci were covered by HLA typing, at four-digit resolution.

Findings and caveats that apply to the study as a whole: Correlated functional status among segregating V segments might reflect linkage disequilibrium, but an unknown experimental factor could not be ruled out. HLA typing was unavailable for some donors at each locus, so association tests used only the typed subset. In the study, some 160 TCR beta chains were listed as associated with cytomegalovirus. Sequencing depth was assumed to be roughly uniform across donors in the presence/absence analyses, though that assumption may not hold. Specific HLA alleles were associated with roughly 16,000 TCR beta sequences at a false discovery rate of 0.05 in a later analysis. A cluster of highly shared sequence variants was judged likely to be a technical artifact of the sequencing pipeline. A further reported finding was that TCR beta sequences accurately predicted the HLA-A and HLA-B alleles for most subjects in the first cohort. Several of the top co-occurrence clusters appeared to be linked to parvovirus B19, influenza, CMV and Epstein-Barr virus, according to a later analysis. In a later analysis, most CMV-associated TCR beta chains were found to appear HLA-restricted, with HLA associations seemingly driven largely by CMV exposure. In a later analysis, the rate of TCR association differed among HLA loci, with DRB1 alleles having the most associated TCRs and HLA-C alleles having the fewest. Compared with the roughly 670-donor mean, donors in an Asian-associated ancestry cluster had fewer N-insertions in productive TCRs, according to a later genetic analysis. Assigning TCR associations to individual alleles was difficult when HLA alleles, especially DR and DQ, strongly co-occurred. The authors suggested that the approach could potentially be extended to other disease states and immunological phenotypes. Only TCR beta chains were sequenced in this cohort, and the absence of alpha or paired-chain data limited detectable features. Some IMGT-functional V segments, including TRBV6-2 and TRBV6-3, could not be distinguished by the 87-base-pair reads and were therefore excluded. The classifier was reported to diagnose cytomegalovirus status with high specificity and sensitivity in both the original cohort and the validation cohort. The earlier analysis of about 600 of the donors excluded some 16 rarely observed V segments, including chromosome 9 orphons, because counts were too low. Most TCR sequences were seen in very few donors, while some public TCRs were found in many individuals. A later analysis found that HLA-associated TCR beta chains were more clonally expanded and had lower generation probabilities than equally common non-associated chains. Immune exposure information for the cohort was limited to CMV serostatus. Three of the identified cytomegalovirus-associated TCR beta chains were confirmed in vitro to be specific for cytomegalovirus antigens. In an earlier analysis of 587 of the donors, most TCR beta V segments were observed in productive rearrangements about 87% or about 30% of the time, broadly matching IMGT annotations. V-gene and J-gene trimming of TCR beta chains was associated with a missense DCLRE1C variant in a later genetic analysis, and the association was replicated in an independent cohort.

This clone is a singleton in its sample. This clone's antigen is unknown. Base qualities are not at hand, and no much larger clone is one base apart. Libraries were made using the immunoSEQ multiplex PCR assay. A mixture of 60 forward primers for TCR Vbeta segments and 13 reverse primers for TCR Jbeta segments was used in the multiplex PCR. The CDR3 region of rearranged TCR beta genes was amplified from genomic DNA by a multiplex PCR assay. The Illumina HiSeq System was used to sequence the amplified TCR beta libraries as 87-base-pair reads. For the original study's pipeline: Across the roughly 670 repertoires, a later analysis counted around 80 million unique TCR beta chains, roughly 11 million of which were shared by at least two donors. Raw reads were error-corrected and collapsed into unique sequences with a nearest-neighbor algorithm that merged closely related sequences to remove PCR and sequencing errors. To assign V, D and J gene segments, CDR3 sequences were aligned to IMGT reference sequences. Each retained sequence needed at least a six-nucleotide match to both a V gene segment and a J gene segment. Rearrangements were called productive when the CDR3 lacked stop codons and stayed in frame with V and J; all others were non-productive. CDR3 was defined by IMGT convention, running from the second conserved V-encoded cysteine to the conserved J-encoded phenylalanine. The earlier analysis of 500 to 650 of the donors excluded any sequence lacking an unambiguous match to a single V gene segment. In an earlier analysis of a few hundred of the donors, V segments were called functional above 56.7% productive rearrangements and were called segregating when the between-donor standard deviation exceeded 5%. A statistical classification framework was developed to diagnose cytomegalovirus status using the catalog of TCR beta chain sequences. In a later analysis, TCR nucleotide sequences were compared against IMGT/GENE-DB human TR gene sequences so that V and J genes could be assigned. A later analysis assigned CDR3 sequences and most-parsimonious VDJ recombination scenarios with the TCRdist pipeline. A later analysis defined each TCR beta chain by its CDR3 amino acid sequence plus V-gene family, and excluded reads lacking a unique V-gene family. In a later analysis, 550 to 650 highly shared, low-generation-probability nucleotide sequences were removed to address suspected cross-contamination and a sequencing artifact. For each public chain, a later analysis derived a clonal expansion index from normalized ranks of inferred template counts within each repertoire. In a later analysis, generation probabilities were computed using a VDJ recombination model fitted to out-of-frame rearrangements, and the results were checked against IGoR. A later analysis scored TCR-TCR, TCR-HLA and TCR-CMV co-occurrence with hypergeometric tests, applying a repertoire-size bias correction to TCR pairs. To estimate false discovery rates, a later analysis permuted the HLA or CMV assignments 20 times. A later analysis grouped co-occurring TCRs with DBSCAN, adding TCRdist sequence similarity when clustering within HLA-allele-positive subsets. For co-occurrence clustering, repertoires with fewer than 30,000 or more than 120,000 public chains were excluded, along with 4 to 6 repertoires with anomalous nucleotide sharing. Sourced from immuneACCESS, this table was stored by TCRdb with only in-frame sequences that have V and J called. A share of the clones is absent; for the studies checked, an unresolved V gene accounts for under half, and the remainder has no known explanation. V, J and clone size are those of that table, while D and trimming were read from the DNA. In this sample the table shows more than 95,000 clones, approximately 74% of which occur a single time. Clones ranked in the top ten supply 3% to 5% of the sample.

The CDR3 spans 16 residues, from the cysteine through the phenylalanine. The sequence is cut down to CDR3 DNA, 48 bases in frame from base 1. For CDR1 and CDR2, the germline V gene lists SGHRS and YFSETQ. Compared with germline, V lacks 0 bases and J lacks 9 bases; bases without a gene match: 4. In total, roughly 670 healthy bone marrow donors made up the cohort. All cohort members were sampled while nominally healthy, although unrecorded immune exposures were likely present. The donor was CMV seropositive and belonged to the group of more than 250 seropositive cohort members. A peripheral blood sample was provided by each donor, and peripheral blood mononuclear cells were used for TCR beta sequencing. Genomic DNA was extracted from the blood cell samples with the Qiagen DNeasy Blood Extraction Kit.

Sequenced material: PBMCs. Rearrangement joined TRBV5-1 to TRBJ1-6, and TRBD1 aligns with 12 junction nucleotides. The clonotype originates from a man aged 40-50 years in good health and CMV-seropositive. CDR3 reads: CASSLGDRGQSSPLHF. The DNA sequence is as follows: TGCGCCAGCAGCTTGGGGGACAGGGGGCAAAGTTCACCCCTCCACTTT.